This T cell receptor beta chain originates from a study of blood T cell repertoires in COVID-19. As originally analysed: Estimated nucleated cell counts came from reference gene primer amplification. The method was immunoSEQ multiplex PCR; TCRdb's version includes in-frame clones alone and lacks a portion of them. The DNA was the basis for D and trimming; V, J and clone size are from that table. The table shows 100,000 to 150,000 clones, with around 63% occurring only once. V lost 1 base, J lost 1 base, and 17 bases lay in between. Germline V gives CDR1 SGHRS, CDR2 YFSETQ. CDR3 length equals 17 residues.

Material: peripheral blood. V usage is TRBV5-1 and J usage is TRBJ2-5; D is possibly TRBD2 (6 bases). The sequence was obtained from a woman aged 70-85 years with acute or convalescent COVID-19. The CDR3 reads CASSLFSGPNLQETQYF. The CDR3 coding sequence is TGCGCCAGCAGCTTGTTTAGCGGCCCTAACCTCCAAGAGACCCAGTACTTC.